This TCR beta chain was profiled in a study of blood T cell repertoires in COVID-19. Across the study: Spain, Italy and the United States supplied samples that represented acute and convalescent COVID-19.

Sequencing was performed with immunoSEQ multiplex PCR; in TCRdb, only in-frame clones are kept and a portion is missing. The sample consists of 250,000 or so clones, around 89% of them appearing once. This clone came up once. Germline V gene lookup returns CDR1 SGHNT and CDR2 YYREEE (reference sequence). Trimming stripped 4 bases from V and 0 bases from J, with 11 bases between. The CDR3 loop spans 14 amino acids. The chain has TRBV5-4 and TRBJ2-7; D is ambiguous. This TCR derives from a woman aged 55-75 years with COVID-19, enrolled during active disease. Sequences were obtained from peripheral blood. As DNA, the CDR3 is TGTGCCAGCAGCCCTGTACCGAGCTCCTACGAGCAGTACTTC. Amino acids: CASSPVPSSYEQYF.